Below, one T cell receptor (beta chain) is given with its context. The antigen remains unidentified. These data originate in a study of T cell repertoires in aging, cancer and after chemotherapy. Study details: Over several months to years, re-sampled healthy donor repertoires clearly shared clones. About 9.1 million TCR reads were in the whole dataset.

Peripheral blood genomic DNA, not sorted cells or RNA, was the template. Rearranged V-D-J TRB sequences were amplified with a mixed TRB-A/B primer pool. TCRdb passed the multiplex PCR reads through MiXCR, listing each CDR3 protein once. The repertoire consists of fewer than 15,000 distinct CDR3 sequences, with roughly 25% occurring once and the leading ten covering about 52%. The germline V gene has CDR1 LNHDA and CDR2 SQIVND (reference sequence). The CDR3 totals 14 residues. Deletions cut 4 bases from V and 8 bases from J, with 15 bases between. Study conclusions and caveats: These repertoire data do not allow conclusions about immunological memory after chemotherapy.

The source material was blood. This receptor was taken from a human donor in good health. This rearrangement joins TRBV19 to TRBJ2-1; possibly TRBD1 or TRBD2 for D (5 bases each). The CDR3 is CASSTGPLRDEQFF. DNA for the CDR3: TGTGCCAGTAGTACGGGACCTTTACGAGATGAGCAGTTCTTC.